This TCR beta chain stems from a study of blood T cell repertoires in COVID-19 (dated by TCRdb to the early 2020s). A note on the overall study: Collaborator samples came from the United States, Italy and Spain and covered acute and convalescent phases of COVID-19. The material from the prospective study consisted of cDNA or gDNA derived from T cells, B-cell-depleted T cells, or PBMCs. Deeply sampled blood TCRbeta repertoires from subjects exposed to, actively infected with, or recovered from COVID-19 were included in the dataset. The repertoires were released in a freely available public database intended as a resource for research on the immune response to SARS-CoV-2. Samples came from the ongoing ImmuneRACE study (first 160 participants) plus 1,254 subjects from 6 global collaborators. The sample metadata nearly always contained a de-identified subject ID, COVID-19 status, age in years and sex. Where available, HLA class I and class II types were obtained from metadata supplied by the sample provider rather than from assay-based typing. Overall study outcomes, separate from this receptor: Clinical and demographic metadata were provided uncurated, with the amount varying by source and participant.

About this clone: Its binding antigen is unknown. No per-base quality is available; no much larger clone lies one base away.

The CDR3, from cysteine to phenylalanine, totals 18 residues. The kept DNA is CDR3 alone, 54 bases in frame from the first base. The germline V gene (reference sequence) supplies CDR1 LNHNV and CDR2 YYDKDF. Deletion took 3 bases off V and 0 bases off J, with a span of 15 bases between the germline ends. Samples from volunteer blood donors who had recovered from COVID-19 were contributed by a second Seattle source. Whole blood was collected in K2EDTA tubes by collaborating institutions according to the institutions' own protocols. For TCRbeta analysis, collaborator samples were shipped as frozen whole blood, as isolated PBMCs, or as DNA extracted from either sample type. TCRbeta CDR3 regions were amplified from genomic DNA by means of the immunoSEQ Assay, a bias-controlled multiplex PCR. Turning to the authors' computational methods: Nucleated cell counts per sample were estimated from amplification of reference gene primers within the assay. Sequence reads were collapsed and filtered to measure the absolute abundance of every unique TCRbeta CDR3 rearrangement. For each sample, productive Simpson clonality was calculated as the square root of Simpson's diversity index over productive rearrangements. The immuneACCESS repertoire file appears here via TCRdb, limited to in-frame rearrangements. These files lack a portion of the clones; in checked studies, under half of the deficit traces to unresolved V genes, and the cause of the others is not known. The D gene and trimming were derived from the DNA, and the V and J assignments and clone size from that table. This sample is represented by fewer than 150,000 clones; 86% of them were singletons. The ten largest account for 7.5% to 9% of the sample.

This TCR derives from a man between 70 and 80 years old who had recovered from COVID-19. The V gene is TRBV15 and the J gene is TRBJ1-6; the D gene is perhaps TRBD1, on 5 matching bases. Sample: peripheral blood. The sequenced DNA is TGTGCCACCAGCAGGGGGGGTCCGCCCAGCTCCTATAATTCACCCCTCCACTTT. The encoded protein is CATSRGGPPSSYNSPLHF.